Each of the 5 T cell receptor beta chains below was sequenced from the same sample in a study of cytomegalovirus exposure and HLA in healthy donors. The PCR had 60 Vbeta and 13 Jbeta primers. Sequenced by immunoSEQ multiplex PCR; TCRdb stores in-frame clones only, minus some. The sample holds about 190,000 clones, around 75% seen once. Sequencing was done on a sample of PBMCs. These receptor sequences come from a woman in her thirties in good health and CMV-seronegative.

Here the CDR3 reads CASGTGDEKLFF. DNA for the CDR3: TGTGCCAGCGGGACAGGGGATGAAAAACTGTTTTTT. This rearrangement joins TRBV9 to TRBJ1-4; 10 bases agree with TRBD1. This CDR3 comprises 12 residues. Germline assignment: CDR1 SGDLS and CDR2 YYNGEE. V shed 7 bases and J 6 bases; nucleotides not matched to a gene: 0. Full variable domain (remainder filled in from reference TRBV9 and TRBJ1-4): DSGVTQTPKHLITATGQRVTLRCSPRSGDLSVYWYQQSLDQGLQFLIQYYNGEERAKGNILERFSAQQFPDLHSELNLSSLELGDSALYFCASGTGDEKLFFGSGTQLSVL.

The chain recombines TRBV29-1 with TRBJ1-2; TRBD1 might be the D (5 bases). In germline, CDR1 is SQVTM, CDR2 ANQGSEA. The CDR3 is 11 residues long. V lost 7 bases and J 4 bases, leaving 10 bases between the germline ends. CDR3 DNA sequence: TGCAGCGGCCGGGACTCCTATGGCTACACCTTC. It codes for CSGRDSYGYTF.

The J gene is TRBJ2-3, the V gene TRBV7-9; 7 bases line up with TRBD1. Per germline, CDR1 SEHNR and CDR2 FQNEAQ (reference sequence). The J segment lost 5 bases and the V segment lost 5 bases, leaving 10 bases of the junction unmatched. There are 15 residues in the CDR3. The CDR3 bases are TGTGCCAGCAGCATAGACAGGGTGTTAAGAGATACGCAGTATTTT. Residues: CASSIDRVLRDTQYF. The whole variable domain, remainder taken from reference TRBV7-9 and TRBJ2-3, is DTGVSQNPRHKITKRGQNVTFRCDPISEHNRLYWYRQTLGQGPEFLTYFQNEAQLEKSRLLSDRFSAERPKGSFSTLEIQRTEQGDSAMYLCASSIDRVLRDTQYFGPGTRLTVL.

For the CDR3, the DNA is TGTGCCTGGAGTCCGGGACAGGGGTTTCCCACCTTC. Its protein is CAWSPGQGFPTF. This chain joins TRBV30 and TRBJ1-2; TRBD1 matches at 10 bases. CDR3 length: 12 residues. Germline loops: CDR1 GTSNPN, CDR2 SVGIG (reference sequence). The ends lost 2 bases at V and 13 bases at J; junction bases unmatched: 7.

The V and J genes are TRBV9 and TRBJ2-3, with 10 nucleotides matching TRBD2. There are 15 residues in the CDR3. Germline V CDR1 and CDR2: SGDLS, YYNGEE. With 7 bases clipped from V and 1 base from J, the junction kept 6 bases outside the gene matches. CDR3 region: CASRRGTSGTDTQYF. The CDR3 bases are TGTGCCAGCCGAAGGGGGACTAGCGGCACAGATACGCAGTATTTT.